The entry below gives a single T cell receptor (beta chain) sequence along with its context. Its antigen is not identified. The sample originates from a study of shared clonotypes between healthy human individuals. The CDR3 sequence is 13 residues long. The germline V gene has CDR1 SGDLS and CDR2 YYNGEE. Trimming pared 0 bases from V and 5 bases from J, leaving 8 bases between. Overall study findings and caveats: A few donors held about 4.6% of naive CD4 clonotypes in common. Tissues were not sampled, only blood, and their repertoires likely differ.

Donors comprised healthy HIV-negative adults lacking recent acute infections or vaccinations. Evenly divided among several immunoSEQ plates was the genomic DNA of each subset. Here immunoSEQ multiplex PCR was the method, and the copy in TCRdb shows in-frame clones only, minus some. Of approximately 500,000 clones in the sample, approximately 95% were seen once. The rearrangement uses TRBV9 and TRBJ1-2; D perhaps matches TRBD1 (5 bases). The specimen was naive CD4+ T cells sorted from blood. Specified subset: CD45RA+ positively selected. The sequence was obtained from a woman in her 30s in good health. For the CDR3, the DNA is TGTGCCAGCAGCGTAGCTGGGGCTTATGGCTACACCTTC. This gives the protein CASSVAGAYGYTF. Looking up the rest from reference TRBV9 and TRBJ1-2 gives the full variable domain: DSGVTQTPKHLITATGQRVTLRCSPRSGDLSVYWYQQSLDQGLQFLIQYYNGEERAKGNILERFSAQQFPDLHSELNLSSLELGDSALYFCASSVAGAYGYTFGSGTRLTVV.